Following are 18 T cell receptor beta chains from one sample sequenced in a study of T-cell memory formation after mild COVID-19. TCRdb reprocessed the 5' RACE reads with MiXCR, giving one entry per CDR3 protein. There are some 450,000 distinct CDR3 sequences in the sample; roughly 18% occur only once, and roughly 21% lies in the top ten. Sequenced: PBMCs or a T cell subset sorted from them (not recorded which). The receptors come from a man aged 18-30 years who had mild COVID-19 (a few samples of this study predate the infection). Cell type and time point are not known.

The chain uses TRBV5-8 and TRBJ2-3, with D unclear. The ends were cut back, 0 bases at V and 2 bases at J, with 10 bases in the middle. The CDR3 runs 15 residues. Germline CDR1 reads SGHTS; CDR2 reads YDEGEE. The CDR3 DNA reads as TGTGCCAGCAGCTTGGCTAGTAGGGACACAGATACGCAGTATTTT. Translation gives CASSLASRDTDTQYF.

This clonotype was counted between two and nine times. The chain uses TRBV11-2 and TRBJ2-3; D unresolved. The germline V gene encodes CDR1 SGHAT and CDR2 FQNNGV. CDR3 length: 12 residues. Deletions cut 6 bases from V and 2 bases from J, with 6 bases between. The CDR3 loop reads CASRDYTDTQYF. CDR3 sequence (DNA): TGTGCCAGCAGGGATTACACAGATACGCAGTATTTT.

This clonotype showed up just a few times. The chain combines TRBV5-1 with TRBJ2-1; 10 bases map to TRBD2. The germline V gene has CDR1 SGHRS and CDR2 YFSETQ. V trimming: 5 bases; J trimming: 7 bases; junction bases outside the gene matches: 6. This CDR3 region has 14 residues. The CDR3 is CASRDLAGANEQFF. The DNA for the CDR3 is TGCGCCAGCAGGGACCTAGCGGGGGCAAATGAGCAGTTCTTC.

This clonotype was detected a few times. The gene calls are TRBV7-2 and TRBJ2-3; D perhaps matches TRBD1 (5 bases). V was cut by 2 bases and J by 6 bases, with 12 bases left in between. The CDR3 length is 14 residues. Germline loops: CDR1 SGHTA, CDR2 FQGNSA. CDR3 sequence reads: CASSLRGTLDTQYF. CDR3 in DNA: TGTGCCAGCAGCTTAAGGGGTACTTTGGATACGCAGTATTTT. The entire variable domain, with the rest obtained from reference TRBV7-2 and TRBJ2-3, is as follows: GAGVSQSPSNKVTEKGKDVELRCDPISGHTALYWYRQSLGQGLEFLIYFQGNSAPDKSGLPSDRFSAERTGGSVSTLTIQRTQQEDSAVYLCASSLRGTLDTQYFGPGTRLTVL.

This chain uses TRBV12-3 or TRBV12-4 with TRBJ1-6, with D maybe TRBD1 (6 bases). The CDR3 extends over 14 amino acids. Trimming removed 6 bases from V and 5 bases from J, with 11 bases in between. As DNA, the CDR3 is TGTGCCAGCAGGAGGGGGGGGAATAATTCACCCCTCCACTTT. Protein sequence: CASRRGGNNSPLHF.

The CDR3 region is CASSEHNSYEQYF. The DNA for the CDR3 is TGTGCCAGCAGTGAGCACAACTCCTACGAGCAGTACTTC. The chain combines TRBV6-1 with TRBJ2-7; D not resolved. CDR3 length equals 13 residues. Trimming removed 3 bases at V and 0 bases at J, with 6 bases between. CDR1 is MNHNS and CDR2 is SASEGT in the germline V gene.

J is TRBJ2-1 and V is TRBV4-2, with 8 bases fitting TRBD2. Germline CDR1 is LGHNA and CDR2 is YNFKEQ. V dropped 0 bases and J dropped 10; count of bases not matched to a gene: 14. The CDR3 covers 17 residues. The CDR3 reads CASSQDEMGSGSMEQFF. The CDR3 DNA is TGTGCCAGCAGCCAAGACGAGATGGGGAGCGGGAGTATGGAGCAGTTCTTC.

This clonotype was seen repeatedly, ten times or more. The chain employs TRBV7-3 and TRBJ2-3; TRBD2 is a possible D gene (6 bases). Trimming removed 5 bases from V and 2 bases from J, with 14 bases in between. This CDR3 is 15 amino acids long. Germline-derived CDR1 and CDR2 are SGHTA and FQGTGA. The CDR3 here is CASSRIGGDTDTQYF. The CDR3 DNA follows: TGTGCCAGCAGCCGAATCGGGGGAGACACAGATACGCAGTATTTT.

The chain is built from TRBV27 and TRBJ1-6, with no clear D. The V end lost 4 bases, the J end lost 9 bases, and 10 bases lay between the germline ends. CDR1 is MNHEY and CDR2 is SMNVEV in the germline V gene (reference sequence). The CDR3 is 13 amino acids. The chain's CDR3 is CASSSAWGSPLHF. The CDR3 nucleotides read TGTGCCAGCAGTTCTGCTTGGGGTTCACCCCTCCACTTT.

This clonotype came up a few times. This chain joins TRBV28 and TRBJ1-1; no firm D call. V was shortened by 7 bases and J by 1 base, with 7 bases between the two germline ends. Germline lookup yields CDR1 MDHEN and CDR2 SYDVKM. The CDR3 totals 12 residues. CDR3: CASMSGNTEAFF. CDR3 DNA sequence: TGTGCCAGCATGTCCGGGAACACTGAAGCTTTCTTT.

The V and J genes are TRBV29-1 and TRBJ2-3, with D perhaps matching TRBD2 (6 bases). Looked up from germline, CDR1 is SQVTM and CDR2 is ANQGSEA. The CDR3 totals 15 residues. Between the trimmed V and J ends, which lost 1 base and 2 bases, there was a span of 13 bases. This CDR3 is CSVEVLPGDTDTQYF. CDR3 nucleotide sequence: TGCAGCGTTGAAGTACTACCGGGGGACACAGATACGCAGTATTTT.

The chain recombines TRBV7-8 with TRBJ1-3, with 7 bases fitting TRBD1. After removal of 5 bases from V and 7 bases from J, the junction contained 5 bases not matched to a gene. This CDR3 has 13 residues. Per the germline V gene, CDR1 is SGHVS and CDR2 is FQNEAQ. The CDR3 nucleotides are TGTGCCAGCAGCGACGGACAGGACAACACCATATATTTT. This sequence encodes CASSDGQDNTIYF.

This chain connects TRBV5-1 to TRBJ2-3, with 12 bases matching TRBD2. The V segment lost 3 bases and the J segment 5 bases; nucleotides outside the gene matches: 10. In germline, CDR1 is SGHRS, CDR2 YFSETQ. CDR3 size: 17 residues. The CDR3 spells CASSSVTSGGGEDTQYF. The CDR3 DNA reads as TGCGCCAGCAGCTCGGTGACTAGCGGGGGCGGGGAAGATACGCAGTATTTT.

The rearrangement links TRBV5-6 to TRBJ2-7; 9 nucleotides match TRBD2. The CDR3 is made up of 17 amino acids. CDR1 is SGHDT and CDR2 is YYEEEE in the germline V gene. Germline trimming cut 0 bases from V and 3 bases from J; bases unmatched to any gene: 10. Here the CDR3 DNA reads TGTGCCAGCAGCTTGGAGGCTAGCGGGGTTCAAGTCTACGAGCAGTACTTC. Encoded protein: CASSLEASGVQVYEQYF.

V gene TRBV20-1 combines with J gene TRBJ2-1, with D possibly matching TRBD2 (6 bases). The CDR3 has 16 residues. Germline assignment: CDR1 DFQATT and CDR2 SNEGSKA (reference sequence). V was pared by 2 bases and J by 6 bases, with 20 bases between. CDR3: CSARLRPGLIVNEQFF. The CDR3 DNA follows: TGCAGTGCTAGATTACGACCGGGACTGATAGTCAATGAGCAGTTCTTC.

This clonotype has at least ten counts. This chain connects TRBV6-5 to TRBJ2-1; either TRBD1 or TRBD2 may fit D (5 bases each). The CDR3 sequence is 15 residues long. Germline lookup yields CDR1 MNHEY and CDR2 SVGAGI. The V and J ends lost 4 bases and 4 bases respectively, with 14 bases between them. CDR3 sequence reads: CASSSPWDQYNEQFF. CDR3 nucleotide sequence: TGTGCCAGCAGTTCCCCCTGGGACCAATACAATGAGCAGTTCTTC.

Only a few counts were recorded for this clonotype. The J gene is TRBJ1-4, the V gene TRBV11-2; TRBD1 agrees at 9 bases. CDR1 is SGHAT and CDR2 is FQNNGV in the germline V gene. The CDR3 extends over 17 amino acids. V shed 1 base and J 8 bases; nucleotides not matched to a gene: 11. The CDR3 is CASSLGGPPGQGEKLFF. DNA of the CDR3: TGTGCCAGCAGCTTAGGGGGACCTCCGGGACAGGGAGAAAAACTGTTTTTT.

The CDR3 loop reads CASTGQGSYGYTF. The CDR3 DNA reads TGTGCCAGCACAGGACAGGGGAGCTATGGCTACACCTTC. The rearrangement links TRBV7-9 to TRBJ1-2; 9 nucleotides match TRBD1. CDR3 size: 13 residues. Trimming at V came to 7 bases and at J to 4 bases, leaving 4 bases not matched to a gene. From germline, CDR1 is SEHNR and CDR2 FQNEAQ (reference sequence).